The 16 T cell receptor beta chains listed next were all sequenced from one sample in a study of blood T cell repertoires in COVID-19. Measured with immunoSEQ multiplex PCR; TCRdb has only the in-frame clones, and not every one. Of more than 90,000 clones listed, around 80% are singletons. The sequencing input was peripheral blood. Receptors originate from a woman aged 65 to 85 with acute or convalescent COVID-19.

The V call is TRBV11-2, the J call TRBJ2-7, with D tentatively TRBD1 (5 bases). In germline, CDR1 is SGHAT, CDR2 FQNNGV. V was cut by 5 bases and J by 1 base, with 9 bases left in between. The CDR3 is 13 amino acids. The CDR3 sequence: CASSQGVSYEQYF. The CDR3 bases are TGTGCCAGCAGCCAAGGGGTATCCTACGAGCAGTACTTC.

This clone was counted once. The J gene is TRBJ2-1, the V gene TRBV19; 10 nucleotides align to TRBD2. CDR3 size: 15 residues. Trimming at V came to 11 bases and at J to 6 bases, leaving 13 bases not matched to a gene. Germline V CDR1 and CDR2: LNHDA, SQIVND (reference sequence). CDR3 region: CAAEWGASGSNEQFF. In DNA, the CDR3 is TGTGCCGCCGAGTGGGGGGCTAGCGGGAGCAATGAGCAGTTCTTC. Filled out from reference TRBV19 and TRBJ2-1, the complete variable domain reads DGGITQSPKYLFRKEGQNVTLSCEQNLNHDAMYWYRQDPGQGLRLIYYSQIVNDFQKGDIAEGYSVSREKKESFPLTVTSAQKNPTAFYLCAAEWGASGSNEQFFGPGTRLTVL.

The V and J genes are TRBV7-2 and TRBJ2-5; unclear D gene. Deletions cut 5 bases from V and 3 bases from J, with 10 bases between. CDR3 length: 13 residues. From germline, CDR1 is SGHTA and CDR2 FQGNSA. CDR3 DNA sequence: TGTGCCAGCAGCGCCGACTGGGAAGAGACCCAGTACTTC. Translation gives CASSADWEETQYF.

The CDR3 is CASSIPGQPSKGYTF. The CDR3 nucleotides read TGTGCCAGTAGTATCCCGGGACAGCCGTCTAAGGGCTACACCTTC. The V gene is TRBV19, the J gene TRBJ1-2; 7 bases line up with TRBD1. CDR1 and CDR2 from the germline V gene are LNHDA and SQIVND (reference sequence). This CDR3 is 15 amino acids long. J was trimmed by 8 bases and V by 3 bases; bases with no gene match: 12. The full variable domain, its missing parts supplied by reference TRBV19 and TRBJ1-2, is DGGITQSPKYLFRKEGQNVTLSCEQNLNHDAMYWYRQDPGQGLRLIYYSQIVNDFQKGDIAEGYSVSREKKESFPLTVTSAQKNPTAFYLCASSIPGQPSKGYTFGSGTRLTVV.

This clone has a handful of counts. This chain joins TRBV18 and TRBJ1-1; 8 positions match TRBD1. The CDR3 is made up of 14 amino acids. V lost 3 bases and J lost 1; bases outside the gene matches: 1. CDR1 is KGHSH and CDR2 is LQKENI in the germline V gene. CDR3 protein: CASSPTGANTEAFF. In DNA, the CDR3 is TGTGCCAGCTCACCGACAGGGGCGAACACTGAAGCTTTCTTT. Based on the CDR3 plus reference TRBV18 and TRBJ1-1, the full variable domain is NAGVMQNPRHLVRRRGQEARLRCSPMKGHSHVYWYRQLPEEGLKFMVYLQKENIIDESGMPKERFSAEFPKEGPSILRIQQVVRGDSAAYFCASSPTGANTEAFFGQGTRLTVV.

This chain uses TRBV5-1 with TRBJ2-3; 13 bases line up with TRBD2. Unmatched junction bases numbered 8, after V lost 1 base and J lost 3 bases. This CDR3 has 18 amino acids. Germline CDR1 is SGHRS and CDR2 is YFSETQ. The DNA for the CDR3 is TGCGCCAGCAGCTTGAGAGAACTAGCGGGGGGGCCGACAGATACGCAGTATTTT. Translation gives CASSLRELAGGPTDTQYF.

The chain carries TRBV28 and TRBJ2-1, with TRBD1 matching over 7 bases. This CDR3 spans 13 amino acids. Losses at the gene ends were 4 bases for V and 9 bases for J; bases not matched to a gene: 6. Germline-derived CDR1 and CDR2 are MDHEN and SYDVKM. The CDR3 sequence is CASSSRQGSEQFF. In nucleotides, the CDR3 is TGTGCCAGCAGTTCACGACAGGGTTCTGAGCAGTTCTTC.

The chain links TRBV28 to TRBJ1-2, with 7 nucleotides matching TRBD1. Germline loops: CDR1 MDHEN, CDR2 SYDVKM. The CDR3 length is 14 residues. With 5 bases clipped from V and 4 bases from J, the junction kept 7 bases outside the gene matches. CDR3: CASSIPTGLYGYTF. The CDR3 coding sequence is TGTGCCAGCAGTATACCGACAGGGCTCTATGGCTACACCTTC.

The sample holds a few counts of this clone. This rearrangement joins TRBV19 to TRBJ1-5, with 9 bases matching TRBD1. The CDR3 runs to 14 residues. V gave up 6 bases and J gave up 9 bases; unmatched junction bases: 9. In germline, CDR1 is LNHDA, CDR2 SQIVND (reference sequence). CDR3 amino acids: CASRRGQGERPQHF. The CDR3 DNA reads TGTGCCAGTAGGAGGGGACAGGGAGAACGGCCCCAGCATTTT.

The chain uses TRBV28 and TRBJ1-1, with TRBD1 as a possible D gene (5 bases). The germline gives CDR1 MDHEN, CDR2 SYDVKM. This CDR3 region has 14 residues. Trimming pared 4 bases from V and 6 bases from J, leaving 15 bases between. CDR3 amino acids: CASSSPERGSEAFF. The CDR3 region has the DNA TGTGCCAGCAGTTCACCGGAGCGGGGCTCTGAAGCTTTCTTT. Drawing the rest from reference TRBV28 and TRBJ1-1, the complete variable domain is DVKVTQSSRYLVKRTGEKVFLECVQDMDHENMFWYRQDPGLGLRLIYFSYDVKMKEKGDIPEGYSVSREKKERFSLILESASTNQTSMYLCASSSPERGSEAFFGQGTRLTVV.

This chain connects TRBV9 to TRBJ2-3, with TRBD1 matching over 7 bases. V lost 2 bases and J lost 6; bases outside the gene matches: 3. The germline gives CDR1 SGDLS, CDR2 YYNGEE. CDR3 length: 13 amino acids. As DNA, the CDR3 is TGTGCCAGCAGCGTCGACAGGGTCGATACGCAGTATTTT. Translated: CASSVDRVDTQYF.

The chain uses TRBV3-1 (or the pseudogene TRBV3-2) and TRBJ2-3; D might be TRBD2 (6 bases). Trimming pared 0 bases from V and 10 bases from J, leaving 8 bases between. The germline V gene has CDR1 LGHDT and CDR2 YNNKEL (reference sequence). The CDR3 covers 12 residues. The CDR3 DNA sequence: TGTGCCAGCAGCCAAGAAACTAGCTCGCAGTATTTT. Residues: CASSQETSSQYF.

The gene calls are TRBV18 and TRBJ2-7; 11 bases fit TRBD1. From germline, CDR1 is KGHSH and CDR2 LQKENI. CDR3 length: 17 residues. V dropped 6 bases and J dropped 1; count of bases not matched to a gene: 11. The CDR3 here is CASSRGTGGEGSYEQYF. CDR3 sequence (DNA): TGTGCCAGCTCCCGTGGGACAGGGGGGGAAGGATCCTACGAGCAGTACTTC. The full variable domain, with the rest looked up from reference TRBV18 and TRBJ2-7, is NAGVMQNPRHLVRRRGQEARLRCSPMKGHSHVYWYRQLPEEGLKFMVYLQKENIIDESGMPKERFSAEFPKEGPSILRIQQVVRGDSAAYFCASSRGTGGEGSYEQYFGPGTRLTVT.

This rearrangement joins TRBV23-1 to TRBJ2-7; TRBD1 is a possible D gene (5 bases). TRBV23-1 is identified as an open reading frame with a role that is uncertain. The CDR3 covers 15 residues. Trimming took off 2 bases at V and 3 bases at J, with 14 bases between the two ends. CDR3 loop: CASSQKTVFYYEQYF. CDR3 coding DNA: TGCGCCAGCAGTCAAAAGACAGTTTTCTACTACGAGCAGTACTTC.

In DNA, the CDR3 is TGTGCCAGTAGTCCCGGGACAGGGGGAGGTTTTAACTATGGCTACACCTTC. It codes for CASSPGTGGGFNYGYTF. The J gene is TRBJ1-2, the V gene TRBV19, with 11 bases fitting TRBD1. The CDR3 sequence is 17 residues long. CDR1 and CDR2 (germline): LNHDA, SQIVND (reference sequence). V shed 5 bases, J shed 1 base, and the junction held 9 bases outside the gene matches. The full variable domain, completed using reference TRBV19 and TRBJ1-2, is DGGITQSPKYLFRKEGQNVTLSCEQNLNHDAMYWYRQDPGQGLRLIYYSQIVNDFQKGDIAEGYSVSREKKESFPLTVTSAQKNPTAFYLCASSPGTGGGFNYGYTFGSGTRLTVV.

The rearrangement links TRBV9 to TRBJ2-2, with 11 bases matching TRBD2. Trimming removed 0 bases from V and 6 bases from J; junction bases left unmatched: 4. Germline assignment: CDR1 SGDLS and CDR2 YYNGEE. CDR3 size: 16 residues. The CDR3 here is CASSVGSGGASGELFF. The CDR3 nucleotides are TGTGCCAGCAGCGTAGGTAGCGGGGGGGCCTCCGGGGAGCTGTTTTTT.